The present T cell receptor beta chain was sequenced within a study of blood T cell repertoires in COVID-19 (dated by TCRdb to the early 2020s). Looking at the study overall: Samples from collaborators originated in the United States, Italy and Spain and spanned both the acute and convalescent phases of COVID-19. The samples were drawn from the first 160 participants of the ongoing ImmuneRACE study and from roughly 1,300 subjects provided by 6 global collaborators. The material from the prospective study consisted of cDNA or gDNA derived from T cells, B-cell-depleted T cells, or PBMCs. Subjects who had been exposed to COVID-19, were actively infected with it, or had recovered from it provided the deeply sampled blood TCRbeta repertoires that made up the dataset. A freely available public database, intended as a resource for researchers studying the immune response to SARS-CoV-2, is where the repertoires were released. Nearly every sample came with metadata listing a de-identified subject ID, COVID-19 status, age in years and sex. Where available, HLA class I and class II types were obtained from metadata supplied by the sample provider rather than from assay-based typing.

TCRbeta CDR3 regions were amplified from genomic DNA by means of the immunoSEQ Assay, a bias-controlled multiplex PCR. As for how the authors treated the data: The number of nucleated cells in each sample was estimated from the amplification of reference gene primers within the assay. To quantify the absolute abundance of each unique TCRbeta CDR3 rearrangement, sequence reads were collapsed and filtered. For each sample, productive Simpson clonality was calculated by taking the square root of Simpson's diversity index across productive rearrangements. Drawn from immuneACCESS, this table holds only the in-frame rearrangements with V and J called that TCRdb kept. Clones are partly lost; checked studies trace under half to an unresolved V gene and leave the rest unexplained. That table is the source of V, J and clone size, and D and trimming were worked out from the DNA. In all, the sample holds under 250,000 clones, and about 87% of those were seen once. In total, the top ten clones hold approximately 3.4% of the sample.

There are 13 amino acids in the CDR3, from cysteine to phenylalanine inclusive. Solely the CDR3 DNA is kept, with 39 bases framed from the first base. Between the V and J ends, shortened by 1 base and 5 bases respectively, the junction contains 6 bases. From a lookup of the germline V gene, CDR1 and CDR2 are MGHRA and YSYEKL. To note about this clone: Its antigen remains undetermined. No base-level quality is on record; no much larger clone is a single base apart.

Paper-wide results and their limitations: How much clinical and demographic metadata was included differed by source and by participant, and the metadata was provided uncurated.

Participants in the prospective study were aged roughly 18 to 95 years, lived in over 20 United States geographic areas, and enrolled through a virtual design. In the prospective study, participants were assigned to cohorts based on the clinical history participants reported in a screening survey and a study questionnaire. Exposed participants were defined as having been in contact with someone with a PCR-confirmed or clinician-diagnosed COVID-19 case within 2 weeks of study entry. Each participant in the prospective study had whole blood, serum and a nasopharyngeal or oropharyngeal swab collected by mobile phlebotomists. Over an approximately 2-month period, participants in the prospective study had the option of providing additional blood draws and questionnaires. Before DNA extraction, prospective study blood samples were shipped either frozen or at room temperature.

Material for sequencing was PBMCs or T cells enriched from blood (not recorded which). The V gene is TRBV4-1 and the J gene is TRBJ1-5, with the D gene not clear enough to name. The source of this sequence is a woman aged 40 to 50 who had been exposed to COVID-19. The nucleotide sequence reads as follows: TGCGCCAGCAGCCAAGCACTATATCAGCCCCAGCATTTT. Its translation is CASSQALYQPQHF.